The TCR beta chain under discussion was sequenced for a study of T cell responses to AZD1222 COVID-19 vaccine. General study findings and limits: Of spike-specific TCRs, nearly half reportedly target regions left unmutated in variants. Mostly white British, mostly female donors; authors suggested clonal diversity may be underestimated. In all cases, repertoires were sampled only after the peak T cell response.

Details on this clone: As yet, its antigen is unknown.

Germline CDR1 and CDR2: MNHEY and SVGAGI. The CDR3 is 15 residues long. With V trimmed by 6 bases and J by 7 bases, 13 bases remained unmatched. The data were produced by immunoSEQ multiplex PCR, yet TCRdb's version contains in-frame clones alone and is incomplete. In the table there are about 150,000 clones, about 89% of which are singletons. The specimen was peripheral blood, collected 28 days after the second AZD1222 dose. The clonotype comes from an adult who received the AZD1222 COVID-19 vaccine. This chain connects TRBV6-5 to TRBJ1-2; 8 bases are shared with TRBD1. The CDR3 region is CASRRPGQDTSGYTF. CDR3 DNA sequence: TGTGCCAGCAGGCGACCGGGACAGGATACCAGTGGCTACACCTTC.